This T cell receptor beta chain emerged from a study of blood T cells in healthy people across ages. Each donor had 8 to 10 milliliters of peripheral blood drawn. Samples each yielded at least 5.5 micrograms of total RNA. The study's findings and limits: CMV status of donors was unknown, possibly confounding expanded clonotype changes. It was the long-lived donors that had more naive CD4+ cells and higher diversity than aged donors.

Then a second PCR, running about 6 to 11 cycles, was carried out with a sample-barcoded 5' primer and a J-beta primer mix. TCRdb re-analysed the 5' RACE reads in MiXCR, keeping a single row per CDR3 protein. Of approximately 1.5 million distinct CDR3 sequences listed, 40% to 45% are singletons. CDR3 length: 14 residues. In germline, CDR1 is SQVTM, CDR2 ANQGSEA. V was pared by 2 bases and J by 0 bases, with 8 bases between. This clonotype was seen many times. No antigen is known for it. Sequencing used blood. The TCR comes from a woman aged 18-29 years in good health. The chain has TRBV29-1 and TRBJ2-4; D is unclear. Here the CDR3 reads CSVESRLAKNIQYF. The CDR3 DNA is TGCAGCGTTGAATCGCGGCTAGCCAAAAACATTCAGTACTTC.